Presented here are 20 T cell receptor beta chains from one specimen sequenced in a study of blood T cell repertoires in COVID-19. Method: immunoSEQ multiplex PCR; TCRdb's copy keeps in-frame clones and lacks some. This table holds under 150,000 clones, 85% to 90% found once. The sample was peripheral blood. These receptors all come from a man aged 50 or older with active or convalescent COVID-19.

This sequence joins TRBV19 and TRBJ2-1; 8 positions match TRBD2. The germline V gene encodes CDR1 LNHDA and CDR2 SQIVND (reference sequence). This CDR3 has 14 amino acids. V lost 7 bases and J lost 9; bases outside the gene matches: 11. The CDR3 nucleotides are TGTGCCAGTAAGACGGGACTAGTACGCGGTGAGCAGTTCTTC. This codes for CASKTGLVRGEQFF.

The chain uses TRBV5-1 and TRBJ2-5, with D maybe TRBD1 (6 bases). The V end was cut by 9 bases, the J end by 4 bases, with 16 bases between. Germline loops: CDR1 SGHRS, CDR2 YFSETQ. This CDR3 is built from 13 residues. CDR3 protein: CATQGMDGETQYF. The CDR3, as DNA: TGCGCCACCCAGGGGATGGACGGAGAGACCCAGTACTTC.

This rearrangement joins TRBV15 to TRBJ2-1; the D gene is possibly TRBD1 (6 bases). Looked up from germline, CDR1 is LNHNV and CDR2 is YYDKDF (reference sequence). The CDR3 runs 14 residues. V lost 5 bases to trimming and J lost 2 bases, with 10 bases between them. The CDR3 DNA sequence: TGTGCCACCAGCCTCCGGACAGCCTACAATGAGCAGTTCTTC. Amino acids: CATSLRTAYNEQFF. The full variable domain, its missing parts supplied by reference TRBV15 and TRBJ2-1, is DAMVIQNPRYQVTQFGKPVTLSCSQTLNHNVMYWYQQKSSQAPKLLFHYYDKDFNNEADTPDNFQSRRPNTSFCFLDIRSPGLGDTAMYLCATSLRTAYNEQFFGPGTRLTVL.

The V call is TRBV5-1, the J call TRBJ1-3; D uncertain. This CDR3 is 16 amino acids long. The V gene lost 0 bases and the J gene lost 0 bases, with 10 bases spanning the gap. Germline lookup yields CDR1 SGHRS and CDR2 YFSETQ. The CDR3 DNA reads as TGCGCCAGCAGCTTGGCCCGAGGGAGCTCTGGAAACACCATATATTTT. This encodes CASSLARGSSGNTIYF.

The V and J genes are TRBV3-1 (or the pseudogene TRBV3-2) and TRBJ1-2, with D maybe TRBD1 (6 bases). Germline V gives CDR1 LGHDT, CDR2 YNNKEL (reference sequence). Trimming took 1 base from V and 2 from J, leaving 17 bases between them. The CDR3 runs to 17 residues. CDR3 in amino acids: CASSQGAQGRNNYGYTF. The CDR3 DNA is TGTGCCAGCAGCCAAGGAGCACAGGGCCGTAACAACTATGGCTACACCTTC.

This clone was seen a single time. The chain links TRBV29-1 to TRBJ2-1, with TRBD2 as a possible D gene (5 bases). V lost 6 bases, J lost 1 base, and 10 bases lay in between. Germline values: CDR1 SQVTM, CDR2 ANQGSEA. The CDR3 extends over 13 amino acids. CDR3 sequence reads: CSVRSGSYNEQFF. The CDR3 DNA is TGCAGCGTGAGAAGCGGATCCTACAATGAGCAGTTCTTC.

The rearrangement joins TRBV6-1 to TRBJ2-5; 10 nucleotides align to TRBD1. Germline V gene sequence: CDR1 MNHNS, CDR2 SASEGT. J lost 5 bases, V lost 2 bases, and 14 bases had no gene match. There are 18 residues in the CDR3. CDR3 residues: CASSELGQGFISRETQYF. The CDR3 DNA reads TGTGCCAGCAGTGAATTGGGACAGGGGTTTATTTCTCGGGAGACCCAGTACTTC.

Only a few counts were recorded for this clone. This chain uses TRBV4-3 with TRBJ1-4; D remains unclear. Germline loops: CDR1 LGHNA, CDR2 YSLEER. The CDR3 is 15 amino acids. The V end was cut by 2 bases, the J end by 1 base, with 8 bases between. CDR3 sequence: CASSQNPGTNEKLFF. The DNA for the CDR3 is TGCGCCAGCAGCCAAAATCCCGGAACTAATGAAAAACTGTTTTTT.

The rearrangement uses TRBV18 and TRBJ1-1, with TRBD1 matching 9 bases. Germline lookup yields CDR1 KGHSH and CDR2 LQKENI. With 5 bases clipped from V and 1 base from J, the junction kept 5 bases outside the gene matches. The CDR3 has 15 residues. The CDR3, as DNA: TGTGCCAGCTCATTCCGACAGGGGGAGAACACTGAAGCTTTCTTT. Translating it yields CASSFRQGENTEAFF.

The chain joins TRBV18 to TRBJ2-2, with 7 bases that match TRBD1. The CDR3 spans 14 residues. With 6 bases clipped from V and 4 bases from J, the junction kept 5 bases outside the gene matches. Looked up from germline, CDR1 is KGHSH and CDR2 is LQKENI. CDR3 residues: CASSLRDSTGELFF. The CDR3 bases are TGTGCCAGCTCTCTCCGGGACAGCACCGGGGAGCTGTTTTTT.

The chain couples TRBV11-2 to TRBJ2-5; maybe TRBD1 (5 bases). The CDR3 sequence is 14 residues long. CDR1 SGHAT and CDR2 FQNNGV come from the germline V gene. Trimming took off 0 bases at V and 4 bases at J, with 9 bases between the two ends. CDR3 coding DNA: TGTGCCAGCAGCTTAGATGTGACAGCAGAGACCCAGTACTTC. Its translation: CASSLDVTAETQYF.

CDR3 DNA sequence: TGTGCCAGCAGCTTGAGGGGGGGCTACGAGCAGTACTTC. Protein product: CASSLRGGYEQYF. V is TRBV5-4 and J is TRBJ2-7, with D possibly being TRBD2 (7 bases). The CDR3 has 13 residues. The germline V and J ends were trimmed by 1 base and 3 bases, with 8 bases remaining between them. CDR1 is SGHNT and CDR2 is YYREEE in the germline V gene (reference sequence).

This clone was picked up a small number of times. The chain links TRBV6-6 to TRBJ2-7; tentative D call: TRBD2 (5 bases). The germline V and J ends were trimmed by 6 bases and 2 bases, with 11 bases remaining between them. Germline CDR1 MNHNY, CDR2 SVGAGI (reference sequence). CDR3 size: 13 residues. CDR3 in amino acids: CASRVGEPYEQYF. The CDR3 DNA reads TGTGCCAGCAGGGTCGGGGAACCCTACGAGCAGTACTTC.

This clone was found once. The V gene is TRBV7-2, the J gene TRBJ2-1, with 11 nucleotides matching TRBD2. There are 15 residues in the CDR3. The ends lost 5 bases at V and 6 bases at J; junction bases unmatched: 6. Germline CDR1 and CDR2: SGHTA and FQGNSA. DNA of the CDR3: TGTGCCAGCAGCCGTAGCGGGGGGGGCCTCAATGAGCAGTTCTTC. Amino acid sequence: CASSRSGGGLNEQFF.

Only a few counts were recorded for this clone. The gene calls are TRBV19 and TRBJ2-7, with 8 bases fitting TRBD1. This CDR3 comprises 14 residues. With V trimmed by 6 bases and J by 3 bases, 7 bases remained unmatched. CDR1 and CDR2 (germline): LNHDA, SQIVND (reference sequence). CDR3 in DNA: TGTGCCAGTAGCCGAGGACAGGGTCGCTACGAGCAGTACTTC. Amino acids: CASSRGQGRYEQYF.

The chain links TRBV3-1 (or the pseudogene TRBV3-2) to TRBJ2-7, with D perhaps TRBD2 (7 bases). With 3 bases removed from V and 7 bases from J, the gap between germline ends came to 22 bases. This CDR3 contains 16 residues. CDR1 and CDR2 (germline): LGHDT, YNNKEL (reference sequence). In nucleotides, the CDR3 is TGTGCCAGCAGCCATCCCCTCCAAGGGGGGGCGAGAGAGCAGTACTTC. This gives the protein CASSHPLQGGAREQYF.

This chain uses TRBV18 with TRBJ1-4, with D possibly matching TRBD1 (6 bases). Between the trimmed V and J ends, which lost 0 bases and 4 bases, there was a span of 15 bases. Germline assignment: CDR1 KGHSH and CDR2 LQKENI. The CDR3 is 17 amino acids. The CDR3 loop reads CASSPPRGGGDNEKLFF. For the CDR3, the DNA is TGTGCCAGCTCACCACCACGAGGAGGGGGGGATAATGAAAAACTGTTTTTT.

The chain employs TRBV3-1 (or the pseudogene TRBV3-2) and TRBJ1-5, with D maybe TRBD1 (5 bases). Trimming left V 5 bases short and J 0 bases short, with 5 bases between. Germline V gene lookup returns CDR1 LGHDT and CDR2 YNNKEL (reference sequence). This CDR3 has 13 residues. Written as DNA, the CDR3 is TGTGCCAGCAGCACAGGTAGCAATCAGCCCCAGCATTTT. Protein sequence: CASSTGSNQPQHF.

The chain is built from TRBV3-1 (or the pseudogene TRBV3-2) and TRBJ2-7; 12 nucleotides agree with TRBD2. The CDR3 runs to 17 residues. The germline gives CDR1 LGHDT, CDR2 YNNKEL (reference sequence). The junction had 13 bases not matched to a gene; V was cut back by 5 bases and J by 5 bases. The CDR3 region is CASSGKRFTSGGHEQYF. The CDR3 bases are TGTGCCAGCAGCGGTAAAAGGTTTACTAGCGGGGGGCACGAGCAGTACTTC.

The chain employs TRBV28 and TRBJ1-2; D remains unclear. The CDR3 consists of 13 residues. The V gene's germline CDR1 is MDHEN and CDR2 SYDVKM. The V end was cut by 3 bases, the J end by 5 bases, with 10 bases between. DNA of the CDR3: TGTGCCAGCAGTTTGCGCACCATTTATGGCTACACCTTC. This translates into CASSLRTIYGYTF.